These T cell receptor beta chains were read from a single sample in a study of blood T cell repertoires in COVID-19. Assay used: immunoSEQ multiplex PCR; TCRdb lists only in-frame clones, some missing. The sample records 250,000 or so clones, around 89% being singletons. The sample consisted of PBMCs or T cells enriched from blood (not recorded which). These receptors were taken from a man aged 35 to 55 who had recovered from COVID-19. CDR3s leave out the opening cysteine and the closing phenylalanine or tryptophan. Some rows mark clone size as missing; the rest say once, few, many or name a class of expanded clone.

. TRBJ1-2 TRBV18 ASSPGRPGYGYT
once TRBJ1-1 TRBV15 ATSRDLFTGRDTEAF
. TRBJ2-1 TRBV12-3/TRBV12-4 ASSWGLDNEQF
. TRBJ2-2 TRBV11-3 ASSYRDINTGELF
. TRBJ1-5 TRBV9 ASSVGQGDQPQH
. TRBJ2-5 TRBV18 ASSATGGGETQY
. TRBJ2-7 TRBV27 ASSLKWLAGLSYEQY
. TRBJ2-3 TRBV11-3 ASSWGVGTDTQY
. TRBJ1-1 TRBV28 ASSSPKDRTNTEAF
. TRBJ2-3 TRBV28 ASSPTRQGRHTQY
. TRBJ1-1 TRBV7-3 ASSLEGNTEAF
. TRBJ2-3 TRBV5-6 ASSLESGWD
. TRBJ2-7 TRBV18 ASSGTLAYEQY
. TRBJ2-3 TRBV5-4 ASSPRLLTDTQY
. TRBJ2-6 TRBV11-2 ASSFRQGSLGSGANVLT
. TRBJ1-1 TRBV5-1 ASSSQTGGEAF
. TRBJ1-2 TRBV2 ASSDLTGGAPKVYGYT
once TRBJ1-1 TRBV5-1 ASSPGPHGEIMNTEAF
. TRBJ2-5 TRBV13 ASSLSRRGQETQY
. TRBJ2-3 TRBV6-6 ASSYTASAYTDTQY
. TRBJ1-4 TRBV7-9 ASSLASGTGGEKLF
. TRBJ1-5 TRBV12-3/TRBV12-4 ASSHGRQPQH
. TRBJ2-7 TRBV15 ATSRRMTGGQKYEQY
few TRBJ1-6 TRBV5-1 ASSSRTDGSPLH
once TRBJ2-1 TRBV12-3/TRBV12-4 ASTETGYNEQF
. TRBJ2-5 TRBV21-1 ASSTPKGWDTGLKTQY
. TRBJ2-3 TRBV12-5 ASGLTSTDTQY
. TRBJ2-3 TRBV9 ASSVALPDTQY
. TRBJ2-7 TRBV3-1/TRBV3-2 ASSPSGGGSSYEQY
. TRBJ2-3 TRBV20-1 SASKSGRPDTQY
. TRBJ2-3 TRBV28 ASSPPTLKLDTQY
. TRBJ1-1 TRBV5-1 ASSLGAENTEAF
. TRBJ2-1 TRBV9 ASSFSKLAGVSGSYNEQF
. TRBJ1-2 TRBV11-2 ASSRGYGYT
. TRBJ1-6 TRBV9 ASSVGTGREYNSPLH
few TRBJ2-3 TRBV7-8 ASSFPGGPDTQY
. TRBJ2-7 TRBV19 ASSDKRTTYEQY
few TRBJ1-5 TRBV7-8 ASSTQGGSNQPQH
. TRBJ2-2 TRBV4-3 ASSQVSSAAGELF
. TRBJ2-7 TRBV18 ASSPGTSSYEQY
. TRBJ2-3 TRBV11-3 ASSLGGQTVDTQY
. TRBJ2-1 TRBV6-4 ASRGVAGEGNEQF
. TRBJ2-5 TRBV10-3 ATMRRQAHQETQY
. TRBJ2-2 TRBV10-3 AIRRQGNTGELF
. TRBJ1-6 TRBV9 ASSVRRDRDYNSPLH
. TRBJ2-7 TRBV28 ASRSDRVPLYEQY
. TRBJ2-7 TRBV6-2/TRBV6-3 ASSYRDRGYEQY
. TRBJ2-2 TRBV2 ASSDDTGELF
. TRBJ2-5 TRBV21-1 ASSKRKGGRAPWETQY
. TRBJ2-3 TRBV5-4 ASGPVLAGRTDTQY
. TRBJ2-3 TRBV6-2/TRBV6-3 ASSYRQNFGTDTQY
once TRBJ1-1 TRBV5-1 ASVQGIGTEAF
once TRBJ1-3 TRBV5-5 ASSLIRDRGDTIY
. TRBJ1-2 TRBV19 ASSIRRVGSTVERYGYT